Below, 15 T cell receptor beta chains from the same sample are listed, as sequenced in a study of blood T cell repertoires in COVID-19. The assay was immunoSEQ multiplex PCR, and TCRdb's table has in-frame clones only and misses some. This table has roughly 300,000 clones, roughly 86% appearing once. The sequenced sample consisted of peripheral blood. These receptors all stem from a woman aged 45-65 years with acute or convalescent COVID-19.

In its sample, this clone was seen once. The chain employs TRBV28 and TRBJ2-3, with D possibly matching TRBD1 (6 bases). From germline, CDR1 is MDHEN and CDR2 SYDVKM. Trimming left V 6 bases short and J 4 bases short, with 14 bases between. This CDR3 contains 14 residues. CDR3 loop: CASSTTRGADTQYF. CDR3 nucleotide sequence: TGTGCCAGCAGCACTACCAGGGGCGCAGATACGCAGTATTTT.

The rearrangement uses TRBV11-3 and TRBJ2-1; D is perhaps TRBD2 (6 bases). The germline V gene has CDR1 SGHNT and CDR2 YENEEA. V dropped 4 bases and J dropped 6 bases, with 10 bases sitting between them. The CDR3 runs 13 residues. The CDR3 protein is CASSSDGSNEQFF. The CDR3 DNA reads TGTGCCAGCAGCTCCGACGGGAGCAATGAGCAGTTCTTC.

This clone appeared a few times. The J gene is TRBJ2-5, the V gene TRBV4-3; no clear D gene. The V end was cut by 0 bases, the J end by 7 bases, with 15 bases between. This CDR3 is 15 amino acids long. Germline V CDR1 and CDR2: LGHNA, YSLEER. Here the CDR3 reads CASSQDSAAIWTQYF. In DNA, the CDR3 is TGCGCCAGCAGCCAAGATTCTGCTGCGATTTGGACCCAGTACTTC.

This chain connects TRBV6-5 to TRBJ2-7; perhaps TRBD1 as D (6 bases). Trimming left V 0 bases short and J 2 bases short, with 14 bases between. This CDR3 contains 16 residues. Germline V CDR1 and CDR2: MNHEY, SVGAGI. This CDR3 reads CASSYSGDRPPYEQYF. The CDR3 DNA sequence: TGTGCCAGCAGTTACTCGGGAGACAGGCCCCCCTACGAGCAGTACTTC.

The V gene is TRBV7-9, the J gene TRBJ2-4, with D tentatively TRBD1 (6 bases). Germline loops: CDR1 SEHNR, CDR2 FQNEAQ (reference sequence). V was pared by 7 bases and J by 4 bases, with 17 bases between. The CDR3 spans 15 residues. DNA for the CDR3: TGTGCCAGCACCGCCCAGGGGTGGGAAAAAAACATTCAGTACTTC. Amino acid sequence: CASTAQGWEKNIQYF.

The J gene is TRBJ1-2, the V gene TRBV11-2; TRBD1 matches at 8 bases. This CDR3 is built from 12 residues. With V trimmed by 3 bases and J by 7 bases, 1 base remained unmatched. The germline CDR1 and CDR2 sequences are SGHAT and FQNNGV. The CDR3 coding sequence is TGTGCCAGCAGCTTTACAGGGGGTGGCTACACCTTC. The encoded protein is CASSFTGGGYTF.

A few counts support this clone. V usage is TRBV28 and J usage is TRBJ1-5; TRBD1 might be the D (5 bases). There are 13 residues in the CDR3. Germline V gene lookup returns CDR1 MDHEN and CDR2 SYDVKM. The V and J ends lost 7 bases and 5 bases respectively, with 12 bases between them. Written as DNA, the CDR3 is TGTGCCAGCAAACCTGGGGGGTATCAGCCCCAGCATTTT. This translates into CASKPGGYQPQHF.

This rearrangement joins TRBV27 to TRBJ1-1, with 8 bases aligning to TRBD1. The trim removed 5 bases at V and 5 bases at J, leaving 4 bases unmatched. The germline V gene encodes CDR1 MNHEY and CDR2 SMNVEV (reference sequence). There are 13 residues in the CDR3. The CDR3 sequence: CASSTRTGTEAFF. The CDR3, as DNA: TGTGCCAGCAGTACTAGGACAGGGACTGAAGCTTTCTTT.

The gene calls are TRBV3-1 (or the pseudogene TRBV3-2) and TRBJ2-7; TRBD1 is a possible D gene (6 bases). The CDR3 extends over 14 amino acids. Trimming left V 3 bases short and J 8 bases short, with 17 bases between. Germline V gives CDR1 LGHDT, CDR2 YNNKEL (reference sequence). The CDR3 sequence: CASSQGASSPQQYF. The CDR3 region has the DNA TGTGCCAGCAGCCAGGGGGCTAGCAGCCCCCAGCAGTACTTC.

The chain combines TRBV7-2 with TRBJ2-5; no clear D. V was shortened by 1 base and J by 3 bases, with 12 bases between the two germline ends. CDR3 size: 15 residues. CDR1 is SGHTA and CDR2 is FQGNSA in the germline V gene. Here the CDR3 reads CASSLDLADKETQYF. CDR3 DNA sequence: TGTGCCAGCAGCTTAGATCTGGCGGATAAAGAGACCCAGTACTTC. The full variable domain, its missing parts supplied by reference TRBV7-2 and TRBJ2-5, is GAGVSQSPSNKVTEKGKDVELRCDPISGHTALYWYRQSLGQGLEFLIYFQGNSAPDKSGLPSDRFSAERTGGSVSTLTIQRTQQEDSAVYLCASSLDLADKETQYFGPGTRLLVL.

The chain links TRBV5-1 to TRBJ1-6, with TRBD1 identical over 7 bases. V was clipped by 0 bases and J by 7 bases; unmatched bases: 4. In germline, CDR1 is SGHRS, CDR2 YFSETQ. CDR3 length: 15 amino acids. CDR3 protein: CASSLDGDRNSPLHF. In nucleotides, the CDR3 is TGCGCCAGCAGCTTGGACGGGGACAGAAATTCACCCCTCCACTTT.

This chain joins TRBV6-5 and TRBJ2-4; 13 nucleotides align to TRBD2. Germline-derived CDR1 and CDR2 are MNHEY and SVGAGI. J was trimmed by 4 bases and V by 6 bases; bases with no gene match: 3. This CDR3 has 15 residues. The CDR3 spells CASRLAGGGKNIQYF. CDR3 nucleotide sequence: TGTGCCAGCAGACTAGCGGGAGGGGGGAAAAACATTCAGTACTTC.

The rearrangement links TRBV6-5 to TRBJ1-5; weak D call: TRBD1 (5 bases). The germline V and J ends were trimmed by 2 bases and 6 bases, with 14 bases remaining between them. The CDR3 covers 15 residues. The germline gives CDR1 MNHEY, CDR2 SVGAGI. The CDR3 sequence: CASSYLTGQGQPQHF. CDR3 sequence (DNA): TGTGCCAGCAGTTACCTTACGGGTCAGGGTCAGCCCCAGCATTTT.

This clone has just a few counts. The chain couples TRBV15 to TRBJ1-2, with D tentatively TRBD1 (5 bases). CDR3 size: 15 residues. V was trimmed by 1 base and J by 8 bases, leaving 17 bases between them. Germline V gives CDR1 LNHNV, CDR2 YYDKDF (reference sequence). CDR3 in DNA: TGTGCCACCAGCAGAGTACTCTTAGGGGAGGTAGGCTACACCTTC. Residues: CATSRVLLGEVGYTF. The variable domain in full, completed from reference TRBV15 and TRBJ1-2, reads DAMVIQNPRYQVTQFGKPVTLSCSQTLNHNVMYWYQQKSSQAPKLLFHYYDKDFNNEADTPDNFQSRRPNTSFCFLDIRSPGLGDTAMYLCATSRVLLGEVGYTFGSGTRLTVV.

The chain has TRBV6-4 and TRBJ2-2; maybe TRBD2 (6 bases). The CDR3 runs to 22 residues. Trimming stripped 0 bases from V and 6 bases from J, with 32 bases between. Germline CDR1 is MRHNA and CDR2 is SNTAGT. CDR3 in amino acids: CASSDSSPPGLAGYRRAGELFF. The CDR3 DNA reads TGTGCCAGCAGTGACTCTTCCCCCCCAGGCCTAGCCGGATATAGGAGGGCCGGGGAGCTGTTTTTT.